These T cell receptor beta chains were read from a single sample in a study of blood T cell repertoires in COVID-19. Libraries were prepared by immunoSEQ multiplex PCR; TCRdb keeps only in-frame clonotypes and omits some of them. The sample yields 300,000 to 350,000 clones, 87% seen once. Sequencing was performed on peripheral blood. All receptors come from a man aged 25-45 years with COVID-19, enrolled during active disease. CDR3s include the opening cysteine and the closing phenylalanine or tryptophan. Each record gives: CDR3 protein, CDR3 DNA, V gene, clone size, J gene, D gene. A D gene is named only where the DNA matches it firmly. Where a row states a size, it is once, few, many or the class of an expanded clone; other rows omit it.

CDR3: CASSTSSGGRNEQFF
DNA: TGTGCCAGCAGTACTTCTAGCGGGGGGCGCAATGAGCAGTTCTTC
V: TRBV6-2/TRBV6-3
size: once
J: TRBJ2-1
D: TRBD2

CDR3: CASSVGREQPQHF
DNA: TGTGCCAGCAGCGTAGGCAGGGAACAGCCCCAGCATTTT
V: TRBV9
size: -
J: TRBJ1-5
D: -

CDR3: CASSELHFRNQPQHF
DNA: TGTGCCAGCAGTGAACTGCACTTTCGCAATCAGCCCCAGCATTTT
V: TRBV6-1
size: -
J: TRBJ1-5
D: -

CDR3: CASSFLSGEHEQFF
DNA: TGCGCCAGCAGTTTCCTTTCAGGGGAGCATGAGCAGTTCTTC
V: TRBV5-1
size: -
J: TRBJ2-1
D: -

CDR3: CASSNYRGPAVEQFF
DNA: TGTGCCAGCAGTAACTACAGGGGGCCCGCGGTTGAGCAGTTCTTC
V: TRBV6-6
size: -
J: TRBJ2-1
D: TRBD1

CDR3: CASSLSTGWTEAFF
DNA: TGTGCCAGCAGTTTATCGACAGGCTGGACTGAAGCTTTCTTT
V: TRBV28
size: -
J: TRBJ1-1
D: -

CDR3: CASSLAVQETQYF
DNA: TGTGCCAGCTCCCTAGCGGTCCAAGAGACCCAGTACTTC
V: TRBV18
size: -
J: TRBJ2-5
D: TRBD2

CDR3: CASSGVTGTEAFF
DNA: TGTGCCAGCAGCGGAGTTACGGGGACTGAAGCTTTCTTT
V: TRBV7-2
size: -
J: TRBJ1-1
D: -

CDR3: CASTSFINSYNEQFF
DNA: TGTGCCAGTACCTCTTTTATAAACTCCTACAATGAGCAGTTCTTC
V: TRBV19
size: -
J: TRBJ2-1
D: -

CDR3: CASRGTGDQPQHF
DNA: TGTGCCAGCAGGGGGACAGGGGATCAGCCCCAGCATTTT
V: TRBV12-3/TRBV12-4
size: -
J: TRBJ1-5
D: TRBD1

CDR3: CASIGETGFSPAHTGELFF
DNA: TGTGCCAGCATTGGGGAGACAGGGTTTTCCCCTGCGCACACCGGGGAGCTGTTTTTT
V: TRBV7-2
size: once
J: TRBJ2-2
D: TRBD1

CDR3: CASSFYSGTGIVSGGYTF
DNA: TGTGCCAGCAGCTTTTACTCCGGGACAGGGATTGTTTCAGGAGGCTACACCTTC
V: TRBV11-2
size: -
J: TRBJ1-2
D: TRBD1

CDR3: CAITETDTDTQYF
DNA: TGTGCCATCACTGAGACAGACACAGATACGCAGTATTTT
V: TRBV10-3
size: -
J: TRBJ2-3
D: -

CDR3: CATSTPSLWAGAAYEQYF
DNA: TGTGCCACCAGCACACCCTCCCTGTGGGCAGGGGCAGCCTACGAGCAGTACTTC
V: TRBV15
size: -
J: TRBJ2-7
D: -

CDR3: CATSDSTGQSYGYTF
DNA: TGTGCCACCAGTGATTCCACGGGACAGTCCTATGGCTACACCTTC
V: TRBV24-1
size: -
J: TRBJ1-2
D: TRBD1

CDR3: CSVDGTGIGTEAFF
DNA: TGCAGCGTTGATGGGACAGGGATTGGGACTGAAGCTTTCTTT
V: TRBV29-1
size: once
J: TRBJ1-1
D: TRBD1

CDR3: CASSQTGQGEQYF
DNA: TGCGCCAGCAGCCAGACAGGGCAGGGGGAGCAGTACTTC
V: TRBV4-3
size: -
J: TRBJ2-7
D: TRBD1

CDR3: CASSPRTSGSGVETQYF
DNA: TGTGCCAGCAGCCCCCGGACTAGCGGCAGCGGGGTGGAGACCCAGTACTTC
V: TRBV7-9
size: once
J: TRBJ2-5
D: TRBD2

CDR3: CASSPSQQGANEAFF
DNA: TGTGCCAGCTCACCATCTCAGCAGGGGGCTAATGAAGCTTTCTTT
V: TRBV18
size: few
J: TRBJ1-1
D: TRBD1

CDR3: CASSLRAGTSGRAINEQFF
DNA: TGTGCCAGCAGCTTAAGGGCCGGGACTAGCGGGAGGGCTATCAATGAGCAGTTCTTC
V: TRBV7-9
size: few
J: TRBJ2-1
D: TRBD2

CDR3: CASTPGRGRAQNEQFF
DNA: TGTGCCAGCACCCCAGGCCGCGGGAGGGCCCAAAATGAGCAGTTCTTC
V: TRBV28
size: -
J: TRBJ2-1
D: TRBD2

CDR3: CASSRRSGLNEKLFF
DNA: TGTGCCAGCAGCCGCAGATCGGGGTTGAATGAAAAACTGTTTTTT
V: TRBV7-2
size: -
J: TRBJ1-4
D: -

CDR3: CASSVTGGLYNEQFF
DNA: TGTGCCAGCAGCGTAACGGGGGGCCTATACAATGAGCAGTTCTTC
V: TRBV9
size: -
J: TRBJ2-1
D: -

CDR3: CSALIALSGNTIYF
DNA: TGCAGCGCCCTAATAGCCCTTTCTGGAAACACCATATATTTT
V: TRBV29-1
size: -
J: TRBJ1-3
D: -

CDR3: CAWSVSSGDYEQYF
DNA: TGTGCCTGGAGTGTAAGTAGCGGGGACTACGAGCAGTACTTC
V: TRBV30
size: few
J: TRBJ2-7
D: TRBD2

CDR3: CASKRGHQNTEAFF
DNA: TGTGCCAGCAAGAGGGGACACCAGAACACTGAAGCTTTCTTT
V: TRBV27
size: once
J: TRBJ1-1
D: -

CDR3: CASSRFAGETDTQYF
DNA: TGCGCCAGCAGCCGGTTTGCGGGAGAAACAGATACGCAGTATTTT
V: TRBV5-1
size: -
J: TRBJ2-3
D: TRBD2

CDR3: CASSPIMNTEAFF
DNA: TGTGCCAGCAGCCCCATCATGAACACTGAAGCTTTCTTT
V: TRBV7-2
size: -
J: TRBJ1-1
D: -

CDR3: CASSLGEAKREDTQYF
DNA: TGTGCCAGCAGCTTAGGGGAGGCCAAACGGGAAGATACGCAGTATTTT
V: TRBV7-9
size: many
J: TRBJ2-3
D: -

CDR3: CASSYQGPSTNYGYTF
DNA: TGTGCCAGCAGTTACCAGGGGCCGTCAACTAACTATGGCTACACCTTC
V: TRBV6-2/TRBV6-3
size: -
J: TRBJ1-2
D: -

CDR3: CASSLGPSGGIEQYF
DNA: TGTGCCAGCAGCTTAGGTCCTAGCGGGGGGATCGAGCAGTACTTC
V: TRBV7-8
size: once
J: TRBJ2-7
D: TRBD2

CDR3: CASTEGGGGSYEQYF
DNA: TGTGCCAGCACCGAAGGGGGAGGGGGGTCCTACGAGCAGTACTTC
V: TRBV9
size: -
J: TRBJ2-7
D: -

CDR3: CATSNSDSYGYTF
DNA: TGTGCCACCAGCAACTCGGACAGCTATGGCTACACCTTC
V: TRBV15
size: -
J: TRBJ1-2
D: -

CDR3: CASSEVGTSNYGYTF
DNA: TGTGCCAGCAGTGAAGTAGGGACATCTAACTATGGCTACACCTTC
V: TRBV6-1
size: -
J: TRBJ1-2
D: -

CDR3: CASSFQGGTEAFF
DNA: TGTGCCAGCAGCTTTCAGGGTGGGACTGAAGCTTTCTTT
V: TRBV7-9
size: -
J: TRBJ1-1
D: -

CDR3: CASSSNRRDKHSYEQYF
DNA: TGTGCCAGCAGTTCAAATCGCCGGGATAAGCACTCCTACGAGCAGTACTTC
V: TRBV28
size: many
J: TRBJ2-7
D: -

CDR3: CASSYSGTSSFDEQFF
DNA: TGTGCCAGCAGTTATTCCGGGACATCGAGTTTTGATGAGCAGTTCTTC
V: TRBV6-6
size: -
J: TRBJ2-1
D: -